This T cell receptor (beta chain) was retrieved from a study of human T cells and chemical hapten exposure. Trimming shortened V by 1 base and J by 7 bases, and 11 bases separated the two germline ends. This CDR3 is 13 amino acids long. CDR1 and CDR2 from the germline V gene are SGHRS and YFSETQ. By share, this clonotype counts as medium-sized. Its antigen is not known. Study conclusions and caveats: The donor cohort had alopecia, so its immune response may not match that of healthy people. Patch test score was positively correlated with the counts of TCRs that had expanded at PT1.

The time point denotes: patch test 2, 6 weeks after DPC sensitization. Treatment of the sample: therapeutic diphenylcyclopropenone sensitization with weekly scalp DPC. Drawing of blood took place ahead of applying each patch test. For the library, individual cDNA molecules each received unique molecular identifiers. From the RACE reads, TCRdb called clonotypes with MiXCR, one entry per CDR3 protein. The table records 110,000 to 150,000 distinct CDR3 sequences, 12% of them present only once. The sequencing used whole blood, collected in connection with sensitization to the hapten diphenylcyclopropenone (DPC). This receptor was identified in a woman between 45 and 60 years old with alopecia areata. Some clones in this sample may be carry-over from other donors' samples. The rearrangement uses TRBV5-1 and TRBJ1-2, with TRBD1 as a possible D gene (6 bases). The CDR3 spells CASSLPGAAGYTF. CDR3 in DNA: TGCGCCAGCAGCTTGCCGGGGGCCGCTGGCTACACCTTC.